This T cell receptor (beta chain) derives from a study of blood T cell repertoires in COVID-19. The overall study: COVID-19 samples collected from the United States, Italy and Spain covered acute and convalescent phases. PBMCs, B-cell-depleted T cells, or T cells provided the cDNA or gDNA that made up the material.

V was cut by 6 bases and J by 2 bases, with 10 bases left in between. Germline V gives CDR1 GTSNPN, CDR2 SVGIG (reference sequence). The CDR3 is 13 amino acids. This clone was detected many times. Clones were read by immunoSEQ multiplex PCR, and TCRdb kept only the in-frame ones, dropping some. Of some 80,000 clones in the sample, about four fifths were seen once. This TCR was sampled from an elderly woman with active or convalescent COVID-19. Sequencing input: peripheral blood. The chain combines TRBV30 with TRBJ1-4; D gene uncertain. CDR3 coding DNA: TGTGCCTGTTCCGCGTCGACTAATGAAAAACTGTTTTTT. Protein sequence: CACSASTNEKLFF.